The 6 T cell receptor beta chains below all came from one sample that was sequenced in a study of Ad26.COV2.S vaccination and SARS-CoV-2 variants. TCRdb keeps only in-frame clones here, not all; method: immunoSEQ multiplex PCR. The table records 300,000 to 400,000 clones, roughly 90% of them present only once. Treatment noted: some 20 received Ad26.COV2.S at low or high dose, single or two shots; about 5 received placebo; per-sample allocation not given. Samples were taken on day 63 after the first vaccine or placebo injection. The specimen was peripheral blood, collected in a trial of Ad26.COV2.S vaccine versus placebo. Every receptor here comes from a person aged 18-60 years who received the Ad26.COV2.S COVID-19 vaccine or a placebo.

The CDR3 here is CASSLGTGNNEQFF. The CDR3 bases are TGTGCCAGCAGTCTGGGGACAGGTAACAATGAGCAGTTCTTC. The chain uses TRBV27 and TRBJ2-1, with 8 nucleotides matching TRBD1. Germline-derived CDR1 and CDR2 are MNHEY and SMNVEV (reference sequence). V gave up 5 bases and J gave up 5 bases; unmatched junction bases: 5. The CDR3 runs to 14 residues.

The gene calls are TRBV9 and TRBJ2-7, with D possibly TRBD1 on 6 matching bases. The CDR3 runs to 15 residues. CDR1 and CDR2 (germline): SGDLS, YYNGEE. The V gene lost 0 bases and the J gene lost 7 bases, with 17 bases spanning the gap. CDR3 nucleotides: TGTGCCAGCAGCGTAGGTGAGTGGGGGCTAAAGGAGCAGTACTTC. Residues: CASSVGEWGLKEQYF.

CDR3 sequence: CASSQGQGFEKLFF. The CDR3 coding sequence is TGTGCCAGCAGCCAGGGACAGGGGTTTGAAAAACTGTTTTTT. The chain employs TRBV7-2 and TRBJ1-4, with 10 bases aligning to TRBD1. V was clipped by 5 bases and J by 7 bases; unmatched bases: 4. CDR1 and CDR2 from the germline V gene are SGHTA and FQGNSA. The CDR3 sequence is 14 residues long.

This chain uses TRBV7-2 with TRBJ2-2; weak D call: TRBD1 (5 bases). The V end was cut by 2 bases, the J end by 1 base, with 8 bases between. Germline CDR1 is SGHTA and CDR2 is FQGNSA. The CDR3 runs to 15 residues. The CDR3 DNA follows: TGTGCCAGCAGCTTACGACAGCAGAACACCGGGGAGCTGTTTTTT. Translating it yields CASSLRQQNTGELFF.

The chain has TRBV28 and TRBJ2-3, with D possibly being TRBD2 (7 bases). The CDR3 runs 15 residues. Germline V CDR1 and CDR2: MDHEN, SYDVKM. Trimming pared 6 bases from V and 3 bases from J, leaving 16 bases between. The CDR3 DNA reads as TGTGCCAGCAGAGCCGCGGGGGCGGGTACAGATACGCAGTATTTT. This codes for CASRAAGAGTDTQYF.

This clone was recorded once. The rearrangement joins TRBV3-1 (or the pseudogene TRBV3-2) to TRBJ1-4; no clear D gene. Germline loops: CDR1 LGHDT, CDR2 YNNKEL (reference sequence). CDR3 size: 16 residues. With 3 bases removed from V and 3 bases from J, the gap between germline ends came to 14 bases. DNA of the CDR3: TGTGCCAGCAGCCAGACACCCGGGCTGTCTAATGAAAAACTGTTTTTT. It specifies CASSQTPGLSNEKLFF.